This T cell receptor beta chain came from a study of T cell clusters in autoimmune cytopenias. Points from the study as a whole: TRB repertoire shifts in secondary cytopenia and chronic lymphocytic leukemia mostly reflected lymphoma, not autoimmunity.

Each sample's input was about 250 ng genomic DNA, some 34,000 genome equivalents. A note on this clonotype: The antigen is unknown.

The CDR3 loop spans 14 amino acids. TRB rearrangements were amplified by touch-down multiplex PCR with mixed TRB-A/B primers. One entry per CDR3 protein, without DNA, is what TCRdb gives after re-calling the multiplex PCR reads. The repertoire table contains approximately 7,400 distinct CDR3 sequences. These data also formed part of another study, on T cell repertoires in aging, cancer and after chemotherapy.

Sequences were obtained from peripheral blood. The clonotype was recovered from a human donor in good health. The V gene is TRBV12-3 or TRBV12-4, the J gene TRBJ1-1. The CDR3 region is CASSLVVRDTEAFF.